The clone carrying this TCR beta chain was seen a few times. This record belongs to a study of blood T cells in healthy people across ages. The CDR3 extends over 15 amino acids. Trimming shortened V by 3 bases and J by 2 bases, and 13 bases separated the two germline ends. Germline V gives CDR1 MDHEN, CDR2 SYDVKM. Primed by a sample-barcoded 5' primer and a J-beta primer mix, a second PCR proceeded for 7 to 11 cycles. Via MiXCR, TCRdb re-called the 5' RACE reads, giving one row per CDR3 protein. The table records 600,000 to 1,000,000 distinct CDR3 sequences, 25% of them present only once. The same specimen was also included in a second study, on T cells of mothers and their children.

The chain employs TRBV28 and TRBJ2-5; TRBD1 is a possible D gene (6 bases). This clonotype was obtained from a boy aged 5-17 years in good health. The specimen sequenced was blood. Here the CDR3 reads CASSLQQGRQETQYF. CDR3 coding DNA: TGTGCCAGCAGTTTGCAACAGGGTCGACAAGAGACCCAGTACTTC.